The 14 T cell receptor beta chains below come from one sample, sequenced in a study of Ad26.COV2.S vaccination and SARS-CoV-2 variants. Clones were read by immunoSEQ multiplex PCR, and TCRdb kept only the in-frame ones, dropping some. The sample consists of almost 400,000 clones, around 89% of them appearing once. Treatment specified: roughly 20 received Ad26.COV2.S at low or high dose, single or two shots; several received placebo; per-sample allocation not given. Following the first vaccine or placebo injection, samples were taken on day 63. The material was peripheral blood, obtained in a trial of Ad26.COV2.S vaccine versus placebo. The receptors stem from a person between 18 and 65 years old who received the Ad26.COV2.S COVID-19 vaccine or a placebo.

V is TRBV6-2 or TRBV6-3 and J is TRBJ1-1; 11 bases line up with TRBD1. Germline lookup yields CDR1 MNHEY and CDR2 SVGEGT. The CDR3 loop spans 18 amino acids. The V and J ends lost 0 bases and 3 bases, in that order; junction bases with no gene match: 9. CDR3 sequence (DNA): TGTGCCAGCAGTTACTCCAGGGACAGGGGGGTCCATGACACTGAAGCTTTCTTT. It is translated as CASSYSRDRGVHDTEAFF.

V gene TRBV10-3 combines with J gene TRBJ1-1; 7 nucleotides match TRBD1. CDR1 and CDR2 (germline): ENHRY, SYGVKD. The ends lost 4 bases at V and 3 bases at J; junction bases unmatched: 5. The CDR3 is 14 amino acids. The CDR3 spells CAISASGQHTEAFF. For the CDR3, the DNA is TGTGCCATCAGTGCGTCGGGACAGCACACTGAAGCTTTCTTT.

The rearrangement uses TRBV5-6 and TRBJ1-1; 9 bases map to TRBD1. The germline CDR1 and CDR2 sequences are SGHDT and YYEEEE. The CDR3 contains 16 residues. The V segment lost 2 bases and the J segment 4 bases; nucleotides outside the gene matches: 9. The CDR3 spells CASSLYRGRGATEAFF. The DNA of the CDR3 is TGTGCCAGCAGCTTATACAGGGGGCGGGGGGCCACTGAAGCTTTCTTT.

This chain links TRBV9 with TRBJ2-7; the match to TRBD1 covers 10 bases. CDR3 length equals 16 residues. After removal of 3 bases from V and 2 bases from J, the junction contained 8 bases not matched to a gene. CDR1 and CDR2 from the germline V gene are SGDLS and YYNGEE. DNA of the CDR3: TGTGCCAGCAGCGCCGATCAGGGGACAGGGGCCTACGAGCAGTACTTC. Protein: CASSADQGTGAYEQYF.

This chain joins TRBV9 and TRBJ2-1, with 11 bases that match TRBD2. J was trimmed by 9 bases and V by 3 bases; bases with no gene match: 23. Germline CDR1 and CDR2: SGDLS and YYNGEE. This CDR3 has 20 amino acids. The chain's CDR3 is CASSGRITSGSWSSHSEQFF. DNA of the CDR3: TGTGCCAGCAGCGGCCGCATCACTAGCGGGAGTTGGTCTTCTCACAGTGAGCAGTTCTTC. Full variable domain (rest looked up from reference TRBV9 and TRBJ2-1): DSGVTQTPKHLITATGQRVTLRCSPRSGDLSVYWYQQSLDQGLQFLIQYYNGEERAKGNILERFSAQQFPDLHSELNLSSLELGDSALYFCASSGRITSGSWSSHSEQFFGPGTRLTVL.

The chain combines TRBV6-6 with TRBJ1-3; D remains ambiguous. The length of the CDR3 is 14 residues. Germline CDR1 is MNHNY and CDR2 is SVGAGI (reference sequence). Between the trimmed V and J ends, which lost 0 bases and 6 bases, there was a span of 9 bases. The CDR3 loop reads CASSYSPGLNTIYF. CDR3 DNA sequence: TGTGCCAGCAGTTACTCGCCGGGATTAAACACCATATATTTT.

The gene calls are TRBV20-1 and TRBJ2-1; no clear D. V was cut by 1 base and J by 10 bases, with 8 bases left in between. Germline V gene lookup returns CDR1 DFQATT and CDR2 SNEGSKA (reference sequence). The CDR3 has 11 residues. CDR3 residues: CSARGSEEQFF. The CDR3 coding sequence is TGCAGTGCTAGAGGGTCAGAGGAGCAGTTCTTC.

The chain joins TRBV6-5 to TRBJ2-1; TRBD2 is a possible D gene (6 bases). This CDR3 is 12 amino acids long. Germline CDR1 MNHEY, CDR2 SVGAGI. V was shortened by 5 bases and J by 8 bases, with 10 bases between the two germline ends. CDR3 region: CASSRRVDEQFF. The CDR3 coding sequence is TGTGCCAGCAGTCGGAGGGTGGATGAGCAGTTCTTC.

This chain uses TRBV14 with TRBJ2-7; possible D gene TRBD1, 5 bases. In germline, CDR1 is SGHDN, CDR2 FVKESK. This CDR3 has 16 residues. The V end was cut by 1 base, the J end by 2 bases, with 15 bases between. This CDR3 is CASSQGPLGHAYEQYF. CDR3 DNA: TGTGCCAGCAGCCAAGGCCCCCTGGGGCACGCCTACGAGCAGTACTTC.

The V call is TRBV7-9, the J call TRBJ2-2, with unresolved D. The CDR3 is made up of 15 amino acids. V gave up 5 bases and J gave up 1 base, with 11 bases separating them. The germline V gene encodes CDR1 SEHNR and CDR2 FQNEAQ (reference sequence). The CDR3 is CASSPLVKNTGELFF. Here the CDR3 DNA reads TGTGCCAGCAGCCCTTTAGTAAAGAACACCGGGGAGCTGTTTTTT.

V usage is TRBV11-3 and J usage is TRBJ2-1; 8 nucleotides match TRBD2. The CDR3 contains 15 residues. The germline V gene encodes CDR1 SGHNT and CDR2 YENEEA. With V trimmed by 1 base and J by 8 bases, 7 bases remained unmatched. Here the CDR3 reads CASSLAGGPSDEQFF. The DNA of the CDR3 is TGTGCCAGCAGCTTAGCGGGAGGGCCCTCGGATGAGCAGTTCTTC.

V and J are TRBV19 and TRBJ2-5; the D gene is possibly TRBD1 (5 bases). This CDR3 contains 13 residues. The germline V and J ends were trimmed by 4 bases and 4 bases, with 10 bases remaining between them. CDR1 is LNHDA, CDR2 SQIVND, per germline (reference sequence). The CDR3 here is CASSKGIGETQYF. CDR3 bases: TGTGCCAGTAGTAAGGGGATTGGAGAGACCCAGTACTTC.

This clone occurred a few times. This sequence joins TRBV19 and TRBJ2-7; D is possibly TRBD1 (5 bases). Trimming took off 1 base at V and 2 bases at J, with 9 bases between the two ends. The CDR3 runs 14 residues. Germline-derived CDR1 and CDR2 are LNHDA and SQIVND (reference sequence). The CDR3 bases are TGTGCCAGTAGTATAGGTGACAGTACCTACGAGCAGTACTTC. It encodes CASSIGDSTYEQYF.

The chain uses TRBV6-1 and TRBJ2-7; maybe TRBD2 (6 bases). Germline V gene data show CDR1 as MNHNS and CDR2 as SASEGT. CDR3 length: 13 amino acids. The V end lost 3 bases, the J end lost 1 base, and 7 bases lay between the germline ends. The CDR3 here is CASSDGGSYEQYF. DNA for the CDR3: TGTGCCAGCAGTGATGGAGGGTCCTACGAGCAGTACTTC.